What follows describes a single T cell receptor beta chain. Per the authors' pipeline: Counts of nucleated cells, estimated from reference gene primer amplification, were obtained. The table came from immunoSEQ multiplex PCR; TCRdb's copy has only in-frame clones and leaves some out. The DNA was the basis for D and trimming; V, J and clone size are from that table. This table holds approximately 70,000 clones, roughly nine tenths found once. Germline lookup yields CDR1 MNHEY and CDR2 SVGAGI. This CDR3 region has 13 residues. V lost 2 bases to trimming and J lost 1 base, with 5 bases between them. These data come from a study of blood T cell repertoires in COVID-19. Study-level information: The analysed material was cDNA or gDNA that came from T cells, B-cell-depleted T cells, or PBMCs.

The genes are TRBV6-5 and TRBJ1-1; D unclear. This clonotype was sampled from a woman aged 18-29 years with acute or convalescent COVID-19. Source material: peripheral blood. In DNA form, the CDR3 reads TGTGCCAGCAGTTACGAGAGGAACACTGAAGCTTTCTTT. This codes for CASSYERNTEAFF.